The rows below give T cell receptor beta chains drawn from one sample of a study of T cells in Graves' hyperthyroidism and ophthalmopathy. Each CDR3 protein gets one entry after TCRdb re-called the multiplex PCR reads with MiXCR. The sample includes some 600,000 distinct CDR3 sequences, about 14% of them seen just once. Sequenced input: blood. Every receptor here comes from a woman in her twenties or thirties with Graves' hyperthyroidism that later progressed to Graves' ophthalmopathy. CDR3s include the opening cysteine and the closing phenylalanine or tryptophan.

V gene: TRBV2
CDR3 protein: CASRATGGGEKLFF

V gene: TRBV7-2
CDR3 protein: CASSLVGREQFF

V gene: TRBV11-2
CDR3 protein: CASSLDLREGRVNQQYF

V gene: TRBV19
CDR3 protein: CASSITSSWGNEQFF

V gene: TRBV28
CDR3 protein: CASSLSGQGKDNEQFF

V gene: TRBV20-1
CDR3 protein: CSAPQGAIGEKLFF

V gene: TRBV7-2
CDR3 protein: CASSFPTEGSYTF

V gene: TRBV12-3/TRBV12-4
CDR3 protein: CASRGTVLETQYF

V gene: TRBV30
CDR3 protein: CACVQKLNTEAFF

V gene: TRBV24-1
CDR3 protein: CATSDLQDSLITGELFF

V gene: TRBV20-1
CDR3 protein: CSARVMTGEEEKLFF

V gene: TRBV12-3/TRBV12-4
CDR3 protein: CASSLRREGRGELFF

V gene: TRBV12-3/TRBV12-4
CDR3 protein: CASSSGLGEAFF

V gene: TRBV28
CDR3 protein: CASSAALVGYGYTF

V gene: TRBV14
CDR3 protein: CASSRRQGPYFNEKLFF

V gene: TRBV20-1
CDR3 protein: CSARDAGPTYEQYF

V gene: TRBV14
CDR3 protein: CASSRAAGTGELFF

V gene: TRBV2
CDR3 protein: CASGLAGYTEAFF

V gene: TRBV20-1
CDR3 protein: CSASPWVGGNTGELFF

V gene: TRBV12-3/TRBV12-4
CDR3 protein: CARETPTYEQYF

V gene: TRBV6-1
CDR3 protein: CASSEVHHSGNTIYF

V gene: TRBV2
CDR3 protein: CASRNGDWEKLFF

V gene: TRBV24-1
CDR3 protein: CATSDRGGLGNEQFF

V gene: TRBV20-1
CDR3 protein: CSAKLAGITDTQYF

V gene: TRBV7-7
CDR3 protein: CASSPIQGAHEQYF

V gene: TRBV6-6
CDR3 protein: CASSYLPGLAPSYEQYF

V gene: TRBV12-5
CDR3 protein: CASGLVQVGPDTQYF

V gene: TRBV7-9
CDR3 protein: CASSLAGTSGRGTYEQYF

V gene: TRBV19
CDR3 protein: CASSGATRTGANVLTF

V gene: TRBV28
CDR3 protein: CASSFRTGGLGTDTQYF

V gene: TRBV7-9
CDR3 protein: CASSEGPEQFF

V gene: TRBV24-1
CDR3 protein: CATSDTDRGQPQHF

V gene: TRBV12-5
CDR3 protein: CASGPGYQLFF

V gene: TRBV19
CDR3 protein: CASSISADYGYTF

V gene: TRBV5-1
CDR3 protein: CASSFDRYEQYF

V gene: TRBV20-1
CDR3 protein: CSARDRRTSGREQFF

V gene: TRBV14
CDR3 protein: CASSQEGRGSGNTIYF

V gene: TRBV28
CDR3 protein: CASSPGPRRSYNEQFF

V gene: TRBV11-2
CDR3 protein: CASSLTGLNEKLFF

V gene: TRBV20-1
CDR3 protein: CSAREPPGRNTEAFF

V gene: TRBV28
CDR3 protein: CASSPRGGTNEKLFF

V gene: TRBV6-4
CDR3 protein: CASSDSFWTGNYEQYF